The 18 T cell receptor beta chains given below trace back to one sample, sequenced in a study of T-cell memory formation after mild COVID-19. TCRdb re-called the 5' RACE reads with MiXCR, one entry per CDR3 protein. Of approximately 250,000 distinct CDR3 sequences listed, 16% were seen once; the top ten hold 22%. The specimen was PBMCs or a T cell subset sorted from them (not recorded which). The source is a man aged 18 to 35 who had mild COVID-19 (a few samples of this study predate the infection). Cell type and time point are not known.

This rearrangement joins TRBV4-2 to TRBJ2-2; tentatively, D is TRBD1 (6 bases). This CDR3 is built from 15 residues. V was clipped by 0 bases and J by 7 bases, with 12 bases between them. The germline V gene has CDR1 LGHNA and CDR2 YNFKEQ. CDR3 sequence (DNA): TGTGCCAGCAGCCAAGAGTACCAGGGGAGCGGGGAGCTGTTTTTT. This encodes CASSQEYQGSGELFF.

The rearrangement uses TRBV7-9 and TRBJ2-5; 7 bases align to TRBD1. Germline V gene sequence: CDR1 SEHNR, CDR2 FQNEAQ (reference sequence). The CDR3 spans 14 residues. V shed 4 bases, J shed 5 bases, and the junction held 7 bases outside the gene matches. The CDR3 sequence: CASSSVRGLETQYF. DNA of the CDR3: TGTGCCAGCAGCTCGGTCAGGGGGTTGGAGACCCAGTACTTC.

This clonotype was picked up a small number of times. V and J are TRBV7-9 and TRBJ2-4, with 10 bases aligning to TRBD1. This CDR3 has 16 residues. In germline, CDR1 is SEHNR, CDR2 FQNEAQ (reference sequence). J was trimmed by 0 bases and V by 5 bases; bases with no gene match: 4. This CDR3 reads CASSLGQGVAKNIQYF. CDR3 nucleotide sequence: TGTGCCAGCAGCCTTGGACAGGGGGTAGCCAAAAACATTCAGTACTTC.

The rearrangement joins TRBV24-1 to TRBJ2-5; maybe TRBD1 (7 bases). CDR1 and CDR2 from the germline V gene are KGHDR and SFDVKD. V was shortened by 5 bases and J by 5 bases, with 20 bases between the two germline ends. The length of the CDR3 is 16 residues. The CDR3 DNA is TGTGCCACCAGTGCCATGGGGTCAGGGGGGATCGAGACCCAGTACTTC. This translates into CATSAMGSGGIETQYF.

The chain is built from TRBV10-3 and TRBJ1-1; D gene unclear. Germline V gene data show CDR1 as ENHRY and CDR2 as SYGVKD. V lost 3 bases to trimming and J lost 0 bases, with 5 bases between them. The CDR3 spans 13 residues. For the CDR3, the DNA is TGTGCCATCAGTGACAGGCTGAACACTGAAGCTTTCTTT. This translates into CAISDRLNTEAFF.

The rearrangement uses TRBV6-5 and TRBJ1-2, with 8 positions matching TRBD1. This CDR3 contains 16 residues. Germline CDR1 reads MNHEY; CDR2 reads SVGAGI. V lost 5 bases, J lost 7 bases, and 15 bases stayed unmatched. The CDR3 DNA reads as TGTGCCAGCAGTCGAGACCGGGACAGGCCTAACCCTGGCTACACCTTC. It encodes CASSRDRDRPNPGYTF.

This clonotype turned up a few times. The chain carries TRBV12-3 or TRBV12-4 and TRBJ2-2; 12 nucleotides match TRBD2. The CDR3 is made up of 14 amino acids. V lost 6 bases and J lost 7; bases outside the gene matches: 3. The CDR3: CASSELAGGGELFF. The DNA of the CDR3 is TGTGCCAGCAGCGAACTAGCGGGGGGCGGGGAGCTGTTTTTT.

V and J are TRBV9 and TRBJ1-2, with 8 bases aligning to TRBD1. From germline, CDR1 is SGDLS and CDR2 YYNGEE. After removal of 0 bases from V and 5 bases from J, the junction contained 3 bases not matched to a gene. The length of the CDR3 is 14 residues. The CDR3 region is CASSVGTGIYGYTF. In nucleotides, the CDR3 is TGTGCCAGCAGCGTAGGGACAGGGATTTATGGCTACACCTTC.

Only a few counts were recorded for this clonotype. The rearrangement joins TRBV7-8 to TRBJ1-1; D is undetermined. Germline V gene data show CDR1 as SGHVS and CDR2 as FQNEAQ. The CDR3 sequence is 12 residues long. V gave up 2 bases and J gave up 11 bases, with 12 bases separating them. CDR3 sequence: CASSLIRPGAFF. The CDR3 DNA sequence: TGTGCCAGCAGCTTAATCCGACCGGGGGCTTTCTTT.

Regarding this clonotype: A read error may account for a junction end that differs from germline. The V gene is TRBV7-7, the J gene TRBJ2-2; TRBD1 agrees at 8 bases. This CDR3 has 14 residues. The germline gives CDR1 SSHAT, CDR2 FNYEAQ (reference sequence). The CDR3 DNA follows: TGTGCTAGCAGCCCCTCACAGGGGGCCGGGGAGCTGTTTTTT. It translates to CASSPSQGAGELFF.

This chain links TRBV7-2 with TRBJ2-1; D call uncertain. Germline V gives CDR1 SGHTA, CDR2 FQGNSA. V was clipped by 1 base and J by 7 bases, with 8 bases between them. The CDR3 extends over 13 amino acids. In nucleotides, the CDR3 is TGTGCCAGCAGCTTAGATCAGCTGAATGAGCAGTTCTTC. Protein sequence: CASSLDQLNEQFF.

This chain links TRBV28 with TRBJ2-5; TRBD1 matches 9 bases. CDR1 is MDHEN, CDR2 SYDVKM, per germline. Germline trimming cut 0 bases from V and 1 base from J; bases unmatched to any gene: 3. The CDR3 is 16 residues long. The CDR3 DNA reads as TGTGCCAGCAGTTTATGGTGGGGACAGGGCCAAGAGACCCAGTACTTC. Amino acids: CASSLWWGQGQETQYF.

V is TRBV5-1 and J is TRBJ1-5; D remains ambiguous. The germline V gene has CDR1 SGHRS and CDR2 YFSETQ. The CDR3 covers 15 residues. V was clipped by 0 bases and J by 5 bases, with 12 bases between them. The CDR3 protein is CASSLEGRSDQPQHF. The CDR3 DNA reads TGCGCCAGCAGCTTGGAAGGACGCAGCGATCAGCCCCAGCATTTT.

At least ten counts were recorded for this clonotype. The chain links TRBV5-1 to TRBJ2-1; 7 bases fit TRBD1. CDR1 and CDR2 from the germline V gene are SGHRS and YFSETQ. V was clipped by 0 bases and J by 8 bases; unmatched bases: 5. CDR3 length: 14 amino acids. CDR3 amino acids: CASSLEGAPDEQFF. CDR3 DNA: TGCGCCAGCAGCTTGGAGGGGGCCCCCGATGAGCAGTTCTTC.

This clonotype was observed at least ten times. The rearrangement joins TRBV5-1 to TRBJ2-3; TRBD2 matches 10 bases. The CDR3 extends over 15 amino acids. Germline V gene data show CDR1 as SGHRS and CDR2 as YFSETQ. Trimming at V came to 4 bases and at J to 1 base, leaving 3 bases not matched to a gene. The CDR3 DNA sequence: TGCGCCAGCAGCAGTACTAGCGGGGGCACAGATACGCAGTATTTT. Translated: CASSSTSGGTDTQYF.

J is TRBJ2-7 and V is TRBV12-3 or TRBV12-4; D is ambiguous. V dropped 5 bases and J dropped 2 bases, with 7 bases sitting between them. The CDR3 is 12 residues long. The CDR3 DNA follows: TGTGCCAGCAGTGGCAGTCCCTACGAGCAGTACTTC. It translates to CASSGSPYEQYF.

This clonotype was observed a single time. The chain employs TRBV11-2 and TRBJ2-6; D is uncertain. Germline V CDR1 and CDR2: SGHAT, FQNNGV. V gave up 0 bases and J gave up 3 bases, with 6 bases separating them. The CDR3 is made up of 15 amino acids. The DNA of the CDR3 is TGTGCCAGCAGCTTAGATCCAGGTGGGGCCAACGTCCTGACTTTC. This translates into CASSLDPGGANVLTF.

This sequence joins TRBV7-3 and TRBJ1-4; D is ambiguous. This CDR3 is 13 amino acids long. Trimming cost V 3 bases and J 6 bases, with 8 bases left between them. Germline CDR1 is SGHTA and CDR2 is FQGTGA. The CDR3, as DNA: TGTGCCAGCAGCTTCAGATACGATGAAAAACTGTTTTTT. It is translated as CASSFRYDEKLFF.